This T cell receptor (beta chain) was identified in a study of read filtering for tumor transcriptome and immune sequencing. Study-level findings and limits: Compared with RNA-seq, IR-seq gave much higher clonotype depth and reliability.

This clonotype was picked up many times. Its antigen remains unidentified. Sampling of bone marrow took place during active disease in every patient. V lost 5 bases, J lost 0 bases, and 13 bases lay in between. CDR1 SGHTA and CDR2 FQGNSA come from the germline V gene. This CDR3 is 15 amino acids long. This library used roughly 400 ng RNA and molecular barcoded adaptors spanning alpha/delta and beta/gamma chains. MiXCR, applied by TCRdb to the reads, yields one record per CDR3 protein. The sample lists roughly 93,000 distinct CDR3 sequences, 20% to 25% occurring once. The sequence was collected from a donor at least 40 years old with multiple myeloma. The rearrangement links TRBV7-2 to TRBJ1-1, with a possible D match to TRBD1 (5 bases). The material sequenced was a population of CD138-negative cells sorted from bone marrow. The CDR3 bases are TGTGCCAGCAGCGCAGACAGTAACATGAACACTGAAGCTTTCTTT. Encoded protein: CASSADSNMNTEAFF.